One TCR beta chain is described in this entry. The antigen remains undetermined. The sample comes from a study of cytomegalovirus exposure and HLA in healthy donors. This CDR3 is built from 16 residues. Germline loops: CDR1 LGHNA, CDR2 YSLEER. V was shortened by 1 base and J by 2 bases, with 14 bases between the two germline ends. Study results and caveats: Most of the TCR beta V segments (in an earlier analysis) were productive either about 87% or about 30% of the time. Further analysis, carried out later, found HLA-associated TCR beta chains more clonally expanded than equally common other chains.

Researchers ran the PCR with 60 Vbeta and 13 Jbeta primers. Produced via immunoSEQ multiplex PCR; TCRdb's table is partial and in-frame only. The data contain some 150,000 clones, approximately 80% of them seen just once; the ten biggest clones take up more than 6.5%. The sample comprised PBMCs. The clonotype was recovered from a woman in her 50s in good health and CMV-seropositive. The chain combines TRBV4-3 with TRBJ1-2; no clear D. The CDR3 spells CASSQALSGMNYGYTF. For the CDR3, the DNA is TGCGCCAGCAGCCAAGCCTTGTCCGGGATGAACTATGGCTACACCTTC.